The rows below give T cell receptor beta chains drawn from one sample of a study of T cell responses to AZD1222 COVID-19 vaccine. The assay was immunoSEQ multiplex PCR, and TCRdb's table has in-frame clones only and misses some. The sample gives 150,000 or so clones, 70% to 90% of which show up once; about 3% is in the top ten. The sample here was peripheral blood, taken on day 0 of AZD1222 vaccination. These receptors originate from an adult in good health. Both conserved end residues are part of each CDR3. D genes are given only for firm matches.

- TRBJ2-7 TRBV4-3 TGCGCCAGCAGCCAAGATGGAGGGAGCGCCTACGAGCAGTACTTC CASSQDGGSAYEQYF
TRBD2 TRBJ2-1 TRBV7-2 TGTGCCAGCAGCTTAGCTCTTAACGGGAGGGGTGCGAATGAGCAGTTCTTC CASSLALNGRGANEQFF
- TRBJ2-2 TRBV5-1 TGCGCCAGCAGCGGAAGGGGTGAATTAGGGACCGGGGAGCTGTTTTTT CASSGRGELGTGELFF
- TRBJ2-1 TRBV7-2 TGTGCCAGCAGCTCAGGCCGTGCCTCGGGGGTCTTC CASSSGRASGVF
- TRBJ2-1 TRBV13 TGTGCCAGCAGCTTTCCCGAAAAACTGGGAAATGAGCAGTTCTTC CASSFPEKLGNEQFF
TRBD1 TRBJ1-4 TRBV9 TGTGCCAGCAGCGTAGGGTGGACAGGGTACGAAAAACTGTTTTTT CASSVGWTGYEKLFF
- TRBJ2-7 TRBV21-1 TGTGCCAGCAGCAAAGGGACTAGCGGGAGCGAACAGTACTTC CASSKGTSGSEQYF
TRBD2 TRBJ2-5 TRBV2 TGTGCCAGCACTTTGCCTGAGAGCGGGGGCGATGGGACCCAGTACTTC CASTLPESGGDGTQYF
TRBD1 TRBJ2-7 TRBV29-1 TGCAGCGCCTTGACAGGGGATGAGCACGAGCAGTACTTC CSALTGDEHEQYF
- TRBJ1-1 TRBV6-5 TGTGCCAGCAGTTACCAGGAGAACACTGAAGCTTTCTTT CASSYQENTEAFF
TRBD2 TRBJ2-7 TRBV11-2 TGTGCCAGCAGCGTCGGACTAGGTGGGTTCGAGCAGTACTTC CASSVGLGGFEQYF
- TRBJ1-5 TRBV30 TGTGCCTGGAGTGCAGGGGCTAGCAATCAGCCCCAGCATTTT CAWSAGASNQPQHF
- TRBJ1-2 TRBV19 TGTGCCAGCCAACCAGGGAACTATGGCTACACCTTC CASQPGNYGYTF
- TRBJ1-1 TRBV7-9 TGTGCCAGCAGCTTTCAAGAGAACACTGAAGCTTTCTTT CASSFQENTEAFF
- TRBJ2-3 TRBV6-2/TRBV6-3 TGTGCCAGCAGCCCTGGTCCAGCCCAGACAGATACGCAGTATTTT CASSPGPAQTDTQYF
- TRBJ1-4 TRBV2 TGTGCCAGCAGCTTAGGGGATAATGAAAAACTGTTTTTT CASSLGDNEKLFF
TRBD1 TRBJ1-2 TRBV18 TGTGCCAGCTCACCAGCGACAGGGGCTTATGGCTACACCTTC CASSPATGAYGYTF
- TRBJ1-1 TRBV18 TGTGCCAGCTCATCCCCGACCGGGATAAACACTGAAGCTTTCTTT CASSSPTGINTEAFF
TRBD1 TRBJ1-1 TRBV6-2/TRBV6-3 TGTGCCAGCAGTTACGCCGGACAGGGGGCTCCTAACACTGAAGCTTTCTTT CASSYAGQGAPNTEAFF
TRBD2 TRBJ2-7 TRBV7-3 TGTGCCAGCAGCCATCGGGCGGGGGGACGGGACGAGCAGTACTTC CASSHRAGGRDEQYF
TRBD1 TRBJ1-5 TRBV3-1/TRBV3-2 TGTGCCAGCAGCCCATCACGACAGGGATGGAATCAGCCCCAGCATTTT CASSPSRQGWNQPQHF
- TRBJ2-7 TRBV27 TGTGCCAGCAGTTCCGGGCACCTCTACGAGCAGTACTTC CASSSGHLYEQYF
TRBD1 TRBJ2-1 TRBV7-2 TGTGCCAGCAGCTCCGCCGGGACAGGGTATTTTTTTGAGCAGTTCTTC CASSSAGTGYFFEQFF
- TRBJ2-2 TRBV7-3 TGTGCCAGCAGCTTACGTCGTATAGCCGGGGACACCGGGGAGCTGTTTTTT CASSLRRIAGDTGELFF